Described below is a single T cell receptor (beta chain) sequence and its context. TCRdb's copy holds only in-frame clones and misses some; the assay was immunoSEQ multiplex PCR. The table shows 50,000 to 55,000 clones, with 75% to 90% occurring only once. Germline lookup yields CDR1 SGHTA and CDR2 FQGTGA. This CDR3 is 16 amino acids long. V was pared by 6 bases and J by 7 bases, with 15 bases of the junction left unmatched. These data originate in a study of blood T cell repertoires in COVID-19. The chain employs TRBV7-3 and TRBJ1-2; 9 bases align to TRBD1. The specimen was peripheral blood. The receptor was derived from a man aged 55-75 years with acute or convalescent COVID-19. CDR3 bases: TGTGCCAGCAGGGAGCCGGGACAGGGTATTAGAGGTGGCTACACCTTC. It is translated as CASREPGQGIRGGYTF.